This T cell receptor (beta chain) was sequenced for a study of lymphopenia after photon versus proton radiotherapy. Repertoires were generated with immunoSEQ multiplex PCR, while TCRdb's copy carries only in-frame clones and drops some. The sample lists approximately 45,000 clones, about 85% occurring once. In regard to this clone: Antigen specificity is unknown.

The study's findings and limits: After the lymphocyte nadir, photon-treated repertoires showed oligoclonal expansion, especially of CD8+ Temra cells. Larger post-nadir TCR diversity loss correlated inversely with survival in deceased patients. Under photons, naive T cells and diversity fell while effector/memory populations rose. Survival link was tested only in deceased patients; proton benefit remains a possibility.

This specimen was peripheral blood, taken from a patient treated with photon-based radiotherapy. The sequence came from a middle-aged man with gastric cancer.

The CDR3 nucleotides read TGTGCCAGCAGCTTGGGACCGGACTACGAGCAGTACTTC. As protein: CASSLGPDYEQYF. The chain joins TRBV11-3 to TRBJ2-7; D tentatively fits TRBD1 or TRBD2 (5 bases each). Trimming pared 3 bases from V and 3 bases from J, leaving 9 bases between. The CDR3 runs to 13 residues. The germline gives CDR1 SGHNT, CDR2 YENEEA.